The 13 T cell receptor beta chains in this list originate from one sample, sequenced in a study of vaccination and CD4 T cells after COVID-19. Each CDR3 protein is one row after TCRdb ran MiXCR on the PCR reads. The top ten clones hold roughly 1.1% of a sample with 15,000 to 20,000 distinct CDR3 sequences, roughly 60% of them seen once. Specimen: CD4+ T cells from blood, collected after SARS-CoV-2 vaccination. The source of these receptors is a human donor who had recovered from COVID-19.

There are a few counts of this clonotype. The genes are TRBV28 and TRBJ2-2; D may be TRBD1 (5 bases). V was pared by 2 bases and J by 5 bases, with 9 bases between. Germline V lookup: CDR1 MDHEN, CDR2 SYDVKM. The CDR3 is made up of 14 amino acids. The DNA of the CDR3 is TGTGCCAGCAGTTTAGCAGGGCGAACCGGGGAGCTGTTTTTT. Protein: CASSLAGRTGELFF.

This clonotype was found a few times. The genes are TRBV20-1 and TRBJ1-5; no reliable D call. The CDR3 loop spans 14 amino acids. V lost 3 bases, J lost 3 bases, and 12 bases lay in between. Germline V lookup: CDR1 DFQATT, CDR2 SNEGSKA (reference sequence). The CDR3 reads CSASGETLNQPQHF. In DNA form, the CDR3 reads TGCAGTGCTAGTGGAGAAACCCTCAATCAGCCCCAGCATTTT.

This clonotype was seen more than once but under ten times. CDR3 amino acids: CASGMRLAGVADTQYF. The DNA of the CDR3 is TGTGCCAGCGGCATGCGGCTAGCGGGAGTGGCAGATACGCAGTATTTT. This chain joins TRBV6-4 and TRBJ2-3; 10 bases line up with TRBD2. The trim removed 8 bases at V and 4 bases at J, leaving 12 bases unmatched. Germline V gene lookup returns CDR1 MRHNA and CDR2 SNTAGT. The CDR3 consists of 16 residues.

The rearrangement uses TRBV2 and TRBJ2-2; D ambiguous. Germline loops: CDR1 SNHLY, CDR2 FYNNEI. The CDR3 is made up of 12 amino acids. The germline V and J ends were trimmed by 6 bases and 1 base, with 3 bases remaining between them. This CDR3 reads CASRRNTGELFF. DNA for the CDR3: TGTGCCAGCAGGAGGAACACCGGGGAGCTGTTTTTT.

V gene TRBV7-3 combines with J gene TRBJ2-2, with TRBD2 as a possible D gene (5 bases). Germline-derived CDR1 and CDR2 are SGHTA and FQGTGA. This CDR3 is built from 15 residues. V lost 2 bases and J lost 1, with 8 bases in between. This chain's CDR3 is CASSLAGENTGELFF. In nucleotides, the CDR3 is TGTGCCAGCAGCTTAGCGGGCGAGAACACCGGGGAGCTGTTTTTT.

The chain uses TRBV6-2 or TRBV6-3 and TRBJ1-6; 9 nucleotides match TRBD1. Trimming at V came to 1 base and at J to 10 bases, leaving 8 bases not matched to a gene. Per germline, CDR1 MNHEY and CDR2 SVGEGT. This CDR3 spans 16 amino acids. In nucleotides, the CDR3 is TGTGCCAGCAGTTACTTTGGACAGGGGCTCAAATCACCCCTCCACTTT. Translated: CASSYFGQGLKSPLHF.

The chain links TRBV19 to TRBJ2-1; 8 positions match TRBD1. Trimming removed 6 bases from V and 8 bases from J; junction bases left unmatched: 12. CDR1 and CDR2 (germline): LNHDA, SQIVND (reference sequence). The CDR3 length is 15 residues. CDR3 sequence: CASRPGGTGDDEQFF. The CDR3 bases are TGTGCCAGTAGACCCGGCGGGACAGGAGACGATGAGCAGTTCTTC.

CDR3 nucleotide sequence: TGTGCCAGCAGTGGTGAGGGGTTTTCTAGTCAGCCCCAGCATTTT. This encodes CASSGEGFSSQPQHF. The chain employs TRBV2 and TRBJ1-5; D perhaps matches TRBD1 (5 bases). Trimming stripped 4 bases from V and 6 bases from J, with 16 bases between. The germline V gene has CDR1 SNHLY and CDR2 FYNNEI. The CDR3 extends over 15 amino acids.

This clonotype was seen only a few times. The V gene is TRBV2, the J gene TRBJ1-2; TRBD1 aligns across 7 bases. J was trimmed by 4 bases and V by 2 bases; bases with no gene match: 4. CDR3 length: 14 amino acids. Germline loops: CDR1 SNHLY, CDR2 FYNNEI. Here the CDR3 reads CASSEQGVIYGYTF. CDR3 DNA: TGTGCCAGCAGTGAACAGGGGGTAATCTATGGCTACACCTTC.

V is TRBV7-8 and J is TRBJ1-5, with 8 bases aligning to TRBD1. The germline CDR1 and CDR2 sequences are SGHVS and FQNEAQ. The junction had 5 bases not matched to a gene; V was cut back by 5 bases and J by 2 bases. This CDR3 region has 15 residues. CDR3 sequence reads: CASSPVGQGNQPQHF. The CDR3 DNA reads as TGTGCCAGCAGCCCGGTGGGACAGGGCAATCAGCCCCAGCATTTT.

The chain has TRBV2 and TRBJ1-4, with D possibly matching TRBD1 (5 bases). The CDR3 extends over 13 amino acids. The germline gives CDR1 SNHLY, CDR2 FYNNEI. The V and J ends lost 4 bases and 8 bases respectively, with 11 bases between them. CDR3 nucleotides: TGTGCCAGCAGTGCTGTCCGGGACGAAAAACTGTTTTTT. Protein product: CASSAVRDEKLFF.

This chain joins TRBV20-1 and TRBJ2-5; TRBD2 agrees at 11 bases. The CDR3 is 14 residues long. Germline V gene lookup returns CDR1 DFQATT and CDR2 SNEGSKA (reference sequence). After removal of 4 bases from V and 4 bases from J, the junction contained 5 bases not matched to a gene. In DNA, the CDR3 is TGCAGTGCTATTAGCGGGAGGGGGTCAGAGACCCAGTACTTC. Its protein is CSAISGRGSETQYF.

The J gene is TRBJ2-2, the V gene TRBV20-1; perhaps TRBD2 as D (6 bases). CDR3 length equals 13 residues. Germline CDR1 DFQATT, CDR2 SNEGSKA (reference sequence). V lost 5 bases, J lost 0 bases, and 7 bases lay in between. The CDR3 DNA reads as TGCAGTGCTTGGAGGGCGAACACCGGGGAGCTGTTTTTT. This translates into CSAWRANTGELFF.